These 15 T cell receptor beta chains were all obtained from the same sample, sequenced in a study of identifying expanded T cells in peripheral blood. The repertoire was sequenced with immunoSEQ multiplex PCR; TCRdb's copy has only in-frame clones and lacks some. The sample contains under 70,000 clones, approximately 89% of which appear only once. Sequencing input: blood. These receptors came from a person aged 18 to 70 in good health.

Only a few counts were recorded for this clone. The genes are TRBV10-1 and TRBJ2-7; D might be TRBD1 or TRBD2, each matching 5 bases. Germline V gene lookup returns CDR1 WNHNN and CDR2 SYGVQD (reference sequence). Trimming pared 2 bases from V and 5 bases from J, leaving 13 bases between. The CDR3 has 14 amino acids. The CDR3 coding sequence is TGCGCCAGCAGTGAGGGCAGGGACCTGGACGAGCAGTACTTC. Translated, it gives CASSEGRDLDEQYF.

The chain carries TRBV7-9 and TRBJ1-1, with D maybe TRBD1 (6 bases). The V and J ends lost 5 bases and 0 bases respectively, with 13 bases between them. The length of the CDR3 is 15 residues. Germline CDR1 SEHNR, CDR2 FQNEAQ (reference sequence). CDR3 loop: CASSLSGQMNTEAFF. CDR3 nucleotide sequence: TGTGCCAGCAGCCTAAGTGGACAGATGAACACTGAAGCTTTCTTT.

The chain employs TRBV28 and TRBJ1-5; possible D gene TRBD1, 5 bases. The CDR3 consists of 11 residues. CDR1 is MDHEN and CDR2 is SYDVKM in the germline V gene. V was clipped by 1 base and J by 12 bases, with 7 bases between them. The CDR3 region is CASSLLGDQHF. The DNA of the CDR3 is TGTGCCAGCAGTTTATTGGGGGACCAGCATTTT. Full variable domain (remainder filled in from reference TRBV28 and TRBJ1-5): DVKVTQSSRYLVKRTGEKVFLECVQDMDHENMFWYRQDPGLGLRLIYFSYDVKMKEKGDIPEGYSVSREKKERFSLILESASTNQTSMYLCASSLLGDQHFGDGTRLSIL.

The genes are TRBV5-4 and TRBJ1-1; TRBD1 aligns across 7 bases. CDR1 and CDR2 from the germline V gene are SGHNT and YYREEE (reference sequence). With V trimmed by 5 bases and J by 4 bases, 8 bases remained unmatched. This CDR3 has 14 residues. The CDR3 sequence is CASSRTGDGTEAFF. CDR3 nucleotide sequence: TGTGCCAGCAGTCGAACAGGGGACGGCACTGAAGCTTTCTTT.

V is TRBV7-9 and J is TRBJ2-7; D perhaps matches TRBD1 (6 bases). The length of the CDR3 is 13 residues. Trimming took off 5 bases at V and 7 bases at J, with 15 bases between the two ends. Per germline, CDR1 SEHNR and CDR2 FQNEAQ (reference sequence). The CDR3 loop is CASSPGTPREQYF. For the CDR3, the DNA is TGTGCCAGCAGCCCAGGGACACCTAGGGAGCAGTACTTC.

The chain carries TRBV5-8 and TRBJ1-3, with TRBD1 as a possible D gene (6 bases). V gave up 0 bases and J gave up 0 bases, with 16 bases separating them. Germline CDR1 and CDR2: SGHTS and YDEGEE. The CDR3 loop spans 18 amino acids. This chain's CDR3 is CASSLDGLTGSSGNTIYF. The CDR3 DNA reads TGTGCCAGCAGCTTGGATGGGCTAACAGGGAGCTCTGGAAACACCATATATTTT.

The count of this clone is one. J is TRBJ1-2 and V is TRBV30; TRBD1 matches 8 bases. The CDR3 is 14 amino acids. With V trimmed by 3 bases and J by 4 bases, 7 bases remained unmatched. Germline CDR1 GTSNPN, CDR2 SVGIG (reference sequence). The CDR3 spells CAWRQQGGGYGYTF. For the CDR3, the DNA is TGTGCCTGGAGGCAACAGGGGGGAGGCTATGGCTACACCTTC.

By its share, this clone is medium-sized (0.01 to 0.1%). Compared with germline, one end of the junction differs, possibly owing to a read error. The DNA for the CDR3 is TGTGCCAGTACCACTGCAACAAACTTC. Amino acid sequence: CASTTATNF. The chain has TRBV19 and TRBJ2-7; D ambiguous. This CDR3 is built from 9 residues. Germline loops: CDR1 LNHDA, CDR2 SQIVND (reference sequence).

The chain has TRBV14 and TRBJ2-7, with 8 bases identical to TRBD2. The CDR3 extends over 15 amino acids. Germline values: CDR1 SGHDN, CDR2 FVKESK. Losses at the gene ends were 6 bases for V and 2 bases for J; bases not matched to a gene: 9. Here the CDR3 reads CASSTAGALPYEQYF. In nucleotides, the CDR3 is TGTGCCAGCAGTACAGCGGGGGCCCTGCCCTACGAGCAGTACTTC.

The chain recombines TRBV7-8 with TRBJ2-7, with D perhaps TRBD2 (5 bases). The CDR3 is 12 amino acids. V lost 1 base and J lost 4, with 5 bases in between. From germline, CDR1 is SGHVS and CDR2 FQNEAQ. CDR3 sequence: CASSLGRYEQYF. Here the CDR3 DNA reads TGTGCCAGCAGCTTAGGGAGGTACGAGCAGTACTTC.

The chain links TRBV6-1 to TRBJ2-7, with D perhaps TRBD1 (8 bases). Trimming stripped 7 bases from V and 0 bases from J, with 16 bases between. CDR1 MNHNS and CDR2 SASEGT come from the germline V gene. This CDR3 region has 15 residues. The chain's CDR3 is CASNPQGEGSYEQYF. The DNA of the CDR3 is TGTGCCAGCAATCCACAGGGGGAGGGCTCCTACGAGCAGTACTTC.

The chain recombines TRBV9 with TRBJ2-2; the D gene is possibly TRBD2 (5 bases). CDR1 and CDR2 from the germline V gene are SGDLS and YYNGEE. V dropped 5 bases and J dropped 7 bases, with 12 bases sitting between them. This CDR3 has 13 amino acids. The CDR3 DNA reads as TGTGCCAGCAGTTCGGGCGCGGGCGGGGAGCTGTTTTTT. Its translation is CASSSGAGGELFF.

In DNA, the CDR3 is TGTGCCAGCAGTTTTCTTCTGGCGGGAGCATTCACAGATACGCAGTATTTT. Protein sequence: CASSFLLAGAFTDTQYF. V and J are TRBV27 and TRBJ2-3; TRBD2 aligns across 7 bases. The CDR3 is made up of 17 amino acids. J gave up 2 bases and V 3 bases, and 11 bases lay outside the gene matches. CDR1 and CDR2 (germline): MNHEY, SMNVEV (reference sequence).

This chain uses TRBV7-9 with TRBJ2-5; 8 bases match TRBD1. The J call is uncertain, as TRBJ2-7 better fits the DNA end. The CDR3 runs 15 residues. Germline CDR1 reads SEHNR; CDR2 reads FQNEAQ (reference sequence). DNA for the CDR3: TGTGCCAGCAGCCCGGGGACAGGCCTAGCCCACGAGCAGTACTTC. Protein product: CASSPGTGLAHEQYF.

V and J are TRBV19 and TRBJ2-7; 8 nucleotides line up with TRBD2. V dropped 1 base and J dropped 1; count of bases not matched to a gene: 3. Germline values: CDR1 LNHDA, CDR2 SQIVND (reference sequence). The CDR3 totals 15 residues. The CDR3 DNA is TGTGCCAGTAGTATAGGGTCGGGAGGGTCCTACGAGCAGTACTTC. Amino acid sequence: CASSIGSGGSYEQYF.